Given below is one T cell receptor beta chain in context. The method was immunoSEQ multiplex PCR; TCRdb's version includes in-frame clones alone and lacks a portion of them. The sample has about 300,000 clones, roughly 89% seen once; the top ten hold less than 2%. This sample was taken from a study of blood T cell repertoires in COVID-19. The CDR3 covers 13 residues. Germline V gene sequence: CDR1 SEHNR, CDR2 FQNEAQ (reference sequence). The V end was cut by 3 bases, the J end by 1 base, with 6 bases between. This clonotype was obtained from a woman aged 25 to 39 with COVID-19, enrolled during active disease. The rearrangement joins TRBV7-9 to TRBJ1-2, with unresolved D. The sample comprised peripheral blood. CDR3 in DNA: TGTGCCAGCAGCTTCGACAATAACTATGGCTACACCTTC. This sequence encodes CASSFDNNYGYTF.